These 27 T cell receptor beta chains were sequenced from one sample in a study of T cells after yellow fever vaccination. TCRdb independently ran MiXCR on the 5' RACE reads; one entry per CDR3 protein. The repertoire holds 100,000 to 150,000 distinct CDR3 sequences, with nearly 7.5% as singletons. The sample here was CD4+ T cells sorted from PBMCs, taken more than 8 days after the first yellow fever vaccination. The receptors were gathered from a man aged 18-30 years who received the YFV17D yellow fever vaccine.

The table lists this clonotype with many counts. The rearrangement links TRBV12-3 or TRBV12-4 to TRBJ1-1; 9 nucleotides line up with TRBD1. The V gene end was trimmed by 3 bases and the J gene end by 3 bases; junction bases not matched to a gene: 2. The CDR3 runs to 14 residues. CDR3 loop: CASSFGQGHTEAFF. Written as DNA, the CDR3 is TGTGCCAGCAGTTTCGGACAGGGGCACACTGAAGCTTTCTTT.

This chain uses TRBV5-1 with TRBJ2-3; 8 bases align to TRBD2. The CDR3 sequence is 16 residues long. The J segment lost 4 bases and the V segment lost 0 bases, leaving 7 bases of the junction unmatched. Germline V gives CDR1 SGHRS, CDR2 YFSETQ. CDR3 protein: CASSLAPAGAADTQYF. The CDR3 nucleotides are TGCGCCAGCAGCTTGGCCCCAGCGGGGGCAGCAGATACGCAGTATTTT.

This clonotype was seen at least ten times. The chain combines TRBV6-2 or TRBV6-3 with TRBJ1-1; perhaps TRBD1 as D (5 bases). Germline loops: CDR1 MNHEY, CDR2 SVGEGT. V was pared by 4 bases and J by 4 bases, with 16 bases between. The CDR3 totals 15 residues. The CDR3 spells CASSWAGIGGTEAFF. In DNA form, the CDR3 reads TGTGCCAGCAGTTGGGCAGGGATTGGCGGCACTGAAGCTTTCTTT.

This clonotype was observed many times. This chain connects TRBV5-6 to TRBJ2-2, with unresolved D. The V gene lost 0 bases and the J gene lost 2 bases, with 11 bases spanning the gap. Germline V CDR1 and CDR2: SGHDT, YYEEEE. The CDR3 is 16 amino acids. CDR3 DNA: TGTGCCAGCAGCTTGGGTCCCCCCAGCAACACCGGGGAGCTGTTTTTT. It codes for CASSLGPPSNTGELFF. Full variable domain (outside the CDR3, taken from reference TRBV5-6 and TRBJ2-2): DAGVTQSPTHLIKTRGQQVTLRCSPKSGHDTVSWYQQALGQGPQFIFQYYEEEERQRGNFPDRFSGHQFPNYSSELNVNALLLGDSALYLCASSLGPPSNTGELFFGEGSRLTVL.

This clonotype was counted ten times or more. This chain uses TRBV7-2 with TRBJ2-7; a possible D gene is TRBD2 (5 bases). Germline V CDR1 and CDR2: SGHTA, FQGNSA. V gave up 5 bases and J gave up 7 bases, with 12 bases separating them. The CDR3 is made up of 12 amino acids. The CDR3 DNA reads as TGTGCCAGCAGCCGTTTCACGGGGGAGCAGTACTTC. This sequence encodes CASSRFTGEQYF.

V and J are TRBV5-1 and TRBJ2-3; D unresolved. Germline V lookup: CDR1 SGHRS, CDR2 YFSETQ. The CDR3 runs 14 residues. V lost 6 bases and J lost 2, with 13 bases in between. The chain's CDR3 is CASKSSLPTDTQYF. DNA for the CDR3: TGCGCCAGCAAATCCTCTCTTCCCACAGATACGCAGTATTTT.

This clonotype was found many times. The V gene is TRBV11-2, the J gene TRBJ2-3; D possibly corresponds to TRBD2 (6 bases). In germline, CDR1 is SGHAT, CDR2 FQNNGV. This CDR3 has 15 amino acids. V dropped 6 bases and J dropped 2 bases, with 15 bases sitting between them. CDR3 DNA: TGTGCCAGCAGTCCTAAGGCGGGGAACACAGATACGCAGTATTTT. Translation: CASSPKAGNTDTQYF.

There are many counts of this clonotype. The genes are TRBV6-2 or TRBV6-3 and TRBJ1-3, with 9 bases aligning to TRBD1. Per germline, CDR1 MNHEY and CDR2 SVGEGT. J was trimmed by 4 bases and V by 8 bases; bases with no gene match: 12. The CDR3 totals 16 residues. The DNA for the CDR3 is TGTGCCAGCGGAGGACCGGGACAGGGAACCGGAAACACCATATATTTT. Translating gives CASGGPGQGTGNTIYF.

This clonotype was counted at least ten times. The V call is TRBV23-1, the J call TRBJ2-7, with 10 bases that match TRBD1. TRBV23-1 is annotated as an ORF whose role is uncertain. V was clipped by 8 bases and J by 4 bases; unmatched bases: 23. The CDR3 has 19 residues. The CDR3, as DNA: TGCGCCAGCTCTAAATGCGACCGGGACAGGGGTCATAACGGGTACGAGCAGTACTTC. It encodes CASSKCDRDRGHNGYEQYF.

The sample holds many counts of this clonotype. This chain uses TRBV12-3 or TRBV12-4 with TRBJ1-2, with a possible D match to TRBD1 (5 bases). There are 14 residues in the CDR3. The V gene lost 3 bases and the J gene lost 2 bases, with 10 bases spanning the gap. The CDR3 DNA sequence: TGTGCCAGCAGTTTGGCAGGGCGGAACTATGGCTACACCTTC. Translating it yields CASSLAGRNYGYTF.

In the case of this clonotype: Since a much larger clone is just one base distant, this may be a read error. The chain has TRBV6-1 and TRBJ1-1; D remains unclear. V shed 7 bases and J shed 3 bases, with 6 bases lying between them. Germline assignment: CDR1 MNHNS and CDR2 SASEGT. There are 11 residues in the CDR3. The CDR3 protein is CASKMDTEAFF. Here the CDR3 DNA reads TGTGCCAGCAAGATGGACACTGAAGCTTTCTTT.

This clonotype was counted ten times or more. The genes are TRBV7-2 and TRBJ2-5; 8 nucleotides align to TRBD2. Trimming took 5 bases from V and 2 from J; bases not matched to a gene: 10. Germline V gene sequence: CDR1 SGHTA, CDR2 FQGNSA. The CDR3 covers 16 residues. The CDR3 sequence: CASSLSPGGGQETQYF. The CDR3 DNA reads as TGTGCCAGCAGCCTATCCCCCGGGGGGGGGCAAGAGACCCAGTACTTC.

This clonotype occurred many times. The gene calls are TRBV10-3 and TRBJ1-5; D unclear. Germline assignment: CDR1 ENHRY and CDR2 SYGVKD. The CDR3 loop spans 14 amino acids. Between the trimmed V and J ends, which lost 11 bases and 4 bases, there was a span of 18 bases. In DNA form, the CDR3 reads TGTGCCTCCTCTGAACCCCAACAGAATCAGCCCCAGCATTTT. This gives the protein CASSEPQQNQPQHF.

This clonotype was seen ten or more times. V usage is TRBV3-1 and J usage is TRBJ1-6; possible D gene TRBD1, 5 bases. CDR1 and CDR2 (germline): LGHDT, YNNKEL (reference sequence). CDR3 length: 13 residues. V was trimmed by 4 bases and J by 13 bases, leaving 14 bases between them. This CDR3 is CASSLGRSGPLHF. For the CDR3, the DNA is TGTGCCAGCAGCCTGGGACGTTCGGGGCCCCTCCACTTT.

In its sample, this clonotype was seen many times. The CDR3 reads CARGTGINSPLHF. The CDR3 DNA is TGCGCCAGGGGGACGGGGATTAATTCACCCCTCCACTTT. This chain links TRBV5-1 with TRBJ1-6, with D perhaps TRBD1 (5 bases). Germline CDR1 is SGHRS and CDR2 is YFSETQ. The CDR3 totals 13 residues. V gave up 8 bases and J gave up 6 bases, with 12 bases separating them.

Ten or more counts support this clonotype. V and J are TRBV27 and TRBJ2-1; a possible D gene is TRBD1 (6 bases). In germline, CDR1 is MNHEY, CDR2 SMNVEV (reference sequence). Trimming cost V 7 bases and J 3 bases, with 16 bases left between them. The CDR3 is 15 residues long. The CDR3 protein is CASKIKQGHYNEQFF. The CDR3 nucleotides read TGTGCCAGCAAGATCAAACAGGGCCACTACAATGAGCAGTTCTTC.

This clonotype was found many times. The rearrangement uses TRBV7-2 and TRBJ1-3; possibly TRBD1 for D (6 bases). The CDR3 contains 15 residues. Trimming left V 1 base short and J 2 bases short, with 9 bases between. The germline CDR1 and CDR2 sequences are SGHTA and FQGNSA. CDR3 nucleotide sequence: TGTGCCAGCAGCTTAGAAACAGGGACTGGAAACACCATATATTTT. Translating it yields CASSLETGTGNTIYF.

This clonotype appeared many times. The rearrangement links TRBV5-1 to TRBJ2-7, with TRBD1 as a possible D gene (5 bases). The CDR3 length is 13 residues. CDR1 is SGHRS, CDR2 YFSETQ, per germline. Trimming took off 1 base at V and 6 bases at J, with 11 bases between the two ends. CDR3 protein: CASSLPGLVEQYF. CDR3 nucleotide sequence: TGCGCCAGCAGCTTGCCAGGGCTGGTCGAGCAGTACTTC.

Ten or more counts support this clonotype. Here the CDR3 DNA reads TGCAGTGCTAGAGGGTACGGGCAGGGAGATCAGCCCCAGCATTTT. Encoded protein: CSARGYGQGDQPQHF. The chain links TRBV20-1 to TRBJ1-5, with D tentatively TRBD1 (5 bases). From germline, CDR1 is DFQATT and CDR2 SNEGSKA (reference sequence). The CDR3 runs to 15 residues. V was cut by 1 base and J by 5 bases, with 15 bases left in between.

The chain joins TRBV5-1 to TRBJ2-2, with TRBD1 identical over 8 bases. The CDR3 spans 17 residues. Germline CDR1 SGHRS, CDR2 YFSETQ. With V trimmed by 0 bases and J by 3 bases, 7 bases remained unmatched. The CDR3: CASSLAAQGGDTGELFF. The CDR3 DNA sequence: TGCGCCAGCAGCTTGGCCGCACAGGGGGGTGACACCGGGGAGCTGTTTTTT. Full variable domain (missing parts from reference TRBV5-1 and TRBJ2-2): KAGVTQTPRYLIKTRGQQVTLSCSPISGHRSVSWYQQTPGQGLQFLFEYFSETQRNKGNFPGRFSGRQFSNSRSEMNVSTLELGDSALYLCASSLAAQGGDTGELFFGEGSRLTVL.

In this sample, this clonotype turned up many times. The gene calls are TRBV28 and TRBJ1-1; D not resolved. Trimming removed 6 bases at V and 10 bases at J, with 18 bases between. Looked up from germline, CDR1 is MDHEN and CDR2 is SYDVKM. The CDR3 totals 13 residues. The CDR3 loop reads CASRRVTSRRAFF. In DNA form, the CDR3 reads TGTGCCAGCAGACGAGTTACCTCACGGAGAGCTTTCTTT.

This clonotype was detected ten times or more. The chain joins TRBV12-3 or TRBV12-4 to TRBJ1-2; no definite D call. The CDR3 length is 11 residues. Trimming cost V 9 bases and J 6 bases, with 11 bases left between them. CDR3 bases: TGTGCCAGTAGCCTCGTCAATGGCTACACCTTC. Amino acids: CASSLVNGYTF.

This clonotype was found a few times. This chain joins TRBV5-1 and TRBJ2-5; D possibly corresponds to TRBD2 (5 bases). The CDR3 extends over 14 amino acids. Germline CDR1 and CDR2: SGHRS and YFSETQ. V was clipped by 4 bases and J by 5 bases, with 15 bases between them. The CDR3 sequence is CASSREPEGETQYF. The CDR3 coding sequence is TGCGCCAGCAGCCGCGAACCTGAGGGCGAGACCCAGTACTTC.

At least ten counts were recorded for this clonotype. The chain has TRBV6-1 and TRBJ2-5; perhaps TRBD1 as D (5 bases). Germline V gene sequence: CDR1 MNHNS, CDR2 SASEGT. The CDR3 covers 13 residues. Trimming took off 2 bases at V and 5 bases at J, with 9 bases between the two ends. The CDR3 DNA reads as TGTGCCAGCAGTGAATTCCAGGGTGAGACCCAGTACTTC. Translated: CASSEFQGETQYF.

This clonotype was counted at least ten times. CDR3 coding DNA: TGTGCCAGCAGCTTTAAACAGGGGAGGTATGGCTACACCTTC. It encodes CASSFKQGRYGYTF. This chain uses TRBV7-2 with TRBJ1-2; 7 bases agree with TRBD1. The CDR3 runs to 14 residues. From germline, CDR1 is SGHTA and CDR2 FQGNSA. V gave up 3 bases and J gave up 5 bases; unmatched junction bases: 6.

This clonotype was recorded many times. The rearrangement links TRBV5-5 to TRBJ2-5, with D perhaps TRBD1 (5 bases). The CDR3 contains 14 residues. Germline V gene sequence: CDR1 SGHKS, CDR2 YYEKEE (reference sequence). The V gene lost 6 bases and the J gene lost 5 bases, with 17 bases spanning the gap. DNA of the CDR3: TGTGCCAGCACCCCGCCAGGGCATCTGGAGACCCAGTACTTC. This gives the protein CASTPPGHLETQYF.

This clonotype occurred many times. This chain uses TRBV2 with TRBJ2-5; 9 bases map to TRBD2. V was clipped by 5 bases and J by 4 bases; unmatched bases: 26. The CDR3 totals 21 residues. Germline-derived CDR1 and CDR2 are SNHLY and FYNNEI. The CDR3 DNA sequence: TGTGCCAGCAGTACCCAGCGGGGGGTTACATTTCTTAGCACCGGGGGAGAGACCCAGTACTTC. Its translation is CASSTQRGVTFLSTGGETQYF.